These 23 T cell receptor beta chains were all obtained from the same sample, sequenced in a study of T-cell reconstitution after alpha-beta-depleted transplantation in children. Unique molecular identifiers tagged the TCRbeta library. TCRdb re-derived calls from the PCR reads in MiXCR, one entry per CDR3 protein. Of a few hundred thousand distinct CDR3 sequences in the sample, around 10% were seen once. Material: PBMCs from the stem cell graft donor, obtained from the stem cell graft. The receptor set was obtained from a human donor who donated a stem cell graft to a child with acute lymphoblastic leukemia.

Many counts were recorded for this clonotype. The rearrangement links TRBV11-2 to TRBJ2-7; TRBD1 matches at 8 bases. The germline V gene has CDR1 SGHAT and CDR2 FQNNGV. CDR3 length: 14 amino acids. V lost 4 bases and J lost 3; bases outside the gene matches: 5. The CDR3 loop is CASSSLQGDYEQYF. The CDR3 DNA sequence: TGTGCCAGCAGCTCCCTACAGGGGGACTACGAGCAGTACTTC.

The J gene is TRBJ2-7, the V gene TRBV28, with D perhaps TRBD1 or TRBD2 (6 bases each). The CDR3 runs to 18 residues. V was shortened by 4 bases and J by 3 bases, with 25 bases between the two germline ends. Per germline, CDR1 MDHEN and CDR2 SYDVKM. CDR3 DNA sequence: TGTGCCAGCAGTTACCCCCGGACAGCCGGAGGGGTTCTCTACGAGCAGTACTTC. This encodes CASSYPRTAGGVLYEQYF.

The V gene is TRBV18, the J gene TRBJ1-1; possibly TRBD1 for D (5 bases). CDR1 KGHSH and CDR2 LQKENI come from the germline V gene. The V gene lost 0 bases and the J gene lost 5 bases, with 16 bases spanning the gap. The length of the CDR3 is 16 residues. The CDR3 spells CASSPPLGEGRTEAFF. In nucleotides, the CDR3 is TGTGCCAGCTCACCACCACTAGGGGAGGGGAGGACTGAAGCTTTCTTT.

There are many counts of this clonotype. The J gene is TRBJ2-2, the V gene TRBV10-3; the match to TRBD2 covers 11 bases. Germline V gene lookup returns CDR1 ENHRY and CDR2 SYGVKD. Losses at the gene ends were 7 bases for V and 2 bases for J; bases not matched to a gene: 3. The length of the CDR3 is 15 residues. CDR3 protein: CAITGTSGNTGELFF. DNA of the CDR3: TGTGCCATCACCGGGACTAGCGGAAACACCGGGGAGCTGTTTTTT.

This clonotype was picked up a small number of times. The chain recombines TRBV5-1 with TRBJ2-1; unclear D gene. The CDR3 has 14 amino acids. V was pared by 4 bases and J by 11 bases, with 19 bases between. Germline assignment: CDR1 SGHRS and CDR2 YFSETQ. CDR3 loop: CASSPEKTTAQQFF. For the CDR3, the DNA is TGCGCCAGCAGCCCCGAAAAGACCACCGCACAGCAGTTCTTC.

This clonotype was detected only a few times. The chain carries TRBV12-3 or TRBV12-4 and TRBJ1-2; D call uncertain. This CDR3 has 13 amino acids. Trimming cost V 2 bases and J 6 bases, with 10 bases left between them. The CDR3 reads CASSLKAANGYTF. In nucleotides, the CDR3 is TGTGCCAGCAGTTTAAAAGCGGCGAATGGCTACACCTTC.

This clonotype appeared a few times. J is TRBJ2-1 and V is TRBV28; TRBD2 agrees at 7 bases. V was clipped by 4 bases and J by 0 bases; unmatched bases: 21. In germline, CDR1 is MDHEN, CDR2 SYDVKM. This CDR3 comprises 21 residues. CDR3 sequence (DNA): TGTGCCAGCAGTTCCCTCCGGGCCCCTCCGGAAGGGAGGGACTCCTACAATGAGCAGTTCTTC. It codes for CASSSLRAPPEGRDSYNEQFF.

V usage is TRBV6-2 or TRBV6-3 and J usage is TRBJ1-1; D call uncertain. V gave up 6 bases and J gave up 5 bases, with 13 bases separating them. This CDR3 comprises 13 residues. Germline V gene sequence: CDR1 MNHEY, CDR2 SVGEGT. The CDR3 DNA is TGTGCCAGCAGCTCTAGGACGGGGACTGAAGCTTTCTTT. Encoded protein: CASSSRTGTEAFF.

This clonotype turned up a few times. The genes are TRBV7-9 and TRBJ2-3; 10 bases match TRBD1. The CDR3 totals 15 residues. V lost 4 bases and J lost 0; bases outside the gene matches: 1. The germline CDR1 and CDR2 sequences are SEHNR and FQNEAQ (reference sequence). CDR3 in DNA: TGTGCCAGCAGCTGGACAGGGGGGAGCACAGATACGCAGTATTTT. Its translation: CASSWTGGSTDTQYF.

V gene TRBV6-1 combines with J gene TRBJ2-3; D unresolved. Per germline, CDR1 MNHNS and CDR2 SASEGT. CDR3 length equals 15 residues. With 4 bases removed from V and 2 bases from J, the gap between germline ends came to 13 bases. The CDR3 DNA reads TGTGCCAGCAGTGTAGGCGGCCGGTCCACAGATACGCAGTATTTT. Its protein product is CASSVGGRSTDTQYF.

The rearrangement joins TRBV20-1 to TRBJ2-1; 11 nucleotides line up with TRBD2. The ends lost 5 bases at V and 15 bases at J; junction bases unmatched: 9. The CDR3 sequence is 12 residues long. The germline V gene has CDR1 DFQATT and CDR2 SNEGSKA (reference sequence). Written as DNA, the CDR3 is TGCAGTGCTCCAAGACTAGCGGGATATCTGTTCTTC. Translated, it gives CSAPRLAGYLFF.

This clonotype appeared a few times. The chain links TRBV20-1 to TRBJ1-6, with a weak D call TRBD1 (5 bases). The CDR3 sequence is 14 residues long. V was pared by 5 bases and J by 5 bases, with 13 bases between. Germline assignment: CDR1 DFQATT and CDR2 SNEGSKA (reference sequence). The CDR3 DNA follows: TGCAGTGCTCCGGGGGGAAATGATAATTCACCCCTCCACTTT. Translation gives CSAPGGNDNSPLHF.

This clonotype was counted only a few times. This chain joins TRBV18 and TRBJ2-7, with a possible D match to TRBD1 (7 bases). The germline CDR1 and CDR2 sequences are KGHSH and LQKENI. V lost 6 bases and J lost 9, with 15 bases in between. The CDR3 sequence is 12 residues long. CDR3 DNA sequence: TGTGCCAGCTCCAGGGGGGACAACGGGCAGTACTTC. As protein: CASSRGDNGQYF.

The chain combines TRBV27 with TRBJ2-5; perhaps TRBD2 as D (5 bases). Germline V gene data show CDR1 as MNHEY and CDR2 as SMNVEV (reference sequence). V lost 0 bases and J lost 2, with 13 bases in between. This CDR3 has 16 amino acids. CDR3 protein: CASSLSRAALQETQYF. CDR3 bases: TGTGCCAGCAGTTTATCGAGGGCAGCCCTTCAAGAGACCCAGTACTTC.

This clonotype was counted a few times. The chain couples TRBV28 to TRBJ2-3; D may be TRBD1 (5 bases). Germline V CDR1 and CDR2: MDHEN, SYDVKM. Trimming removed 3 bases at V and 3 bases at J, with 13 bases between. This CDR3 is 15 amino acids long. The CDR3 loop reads CASSFFGRGTDTQYF. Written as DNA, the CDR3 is TGTGCCAGCAGTTTTTTCGGAAGGGGTACAGATACGCAGTATTTT.

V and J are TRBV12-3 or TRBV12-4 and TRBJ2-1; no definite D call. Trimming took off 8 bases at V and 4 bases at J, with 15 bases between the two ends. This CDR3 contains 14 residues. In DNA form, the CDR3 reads TGTGCCAGCCGGAGTAAGACCGTTTACAATGAGCAGTTCTTC. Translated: CASRSKTVYNEQFF.

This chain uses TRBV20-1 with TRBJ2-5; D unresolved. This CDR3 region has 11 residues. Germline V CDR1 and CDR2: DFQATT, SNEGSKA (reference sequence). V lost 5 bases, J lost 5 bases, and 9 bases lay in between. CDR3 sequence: CSAQIRETQYF. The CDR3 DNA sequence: TGCAGTGCTCAAATCCGGGAGACCCAGTACTTC.

This CDR3 is CASSYIRGANEKLFF. The CDR3 DNA follows: TGTGCCAGCAGTTACATTCGGGGAGCTAATGAAAAACTGTTTTTT. The V gene is TRBV6-5, the J gene TRBJ1-4; D is unresolved. CDR1 is MNHEY, CDR2 SVGAGI, per germline. Trimming shortened V by 2 bases and J by 3 bases, and 10 bases separated the two germline ends. This CDR3 has 15 amino acids.

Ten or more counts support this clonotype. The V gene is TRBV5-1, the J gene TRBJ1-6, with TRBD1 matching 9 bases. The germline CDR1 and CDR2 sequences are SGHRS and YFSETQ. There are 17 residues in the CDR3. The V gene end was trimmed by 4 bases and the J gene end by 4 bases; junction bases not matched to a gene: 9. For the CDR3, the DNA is TGCGCCAGCAGCCTCGGGGGACAGGGAGGATATAATTCACCCCTCCACTTT. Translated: CASSLGGQGGYNSPLHF.

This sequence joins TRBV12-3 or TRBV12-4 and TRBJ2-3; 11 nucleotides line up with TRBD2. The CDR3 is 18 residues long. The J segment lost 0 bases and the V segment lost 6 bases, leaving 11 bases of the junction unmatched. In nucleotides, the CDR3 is TGTGCCAGCAGCAGAGTAGCGGGAGGGACCACTAGCACAGATACGCAGTATTTT. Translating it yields CASSRVAGGTTSTDTQYF.

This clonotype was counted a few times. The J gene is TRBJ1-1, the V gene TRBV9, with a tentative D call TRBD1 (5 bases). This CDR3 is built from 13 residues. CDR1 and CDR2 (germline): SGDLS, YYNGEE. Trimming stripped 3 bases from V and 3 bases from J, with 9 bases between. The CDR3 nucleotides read TGTGCCAGCAGCGAAGACAGAGACACTGAAGCTTTCTTT. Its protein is CASSEDRDTEAFF.

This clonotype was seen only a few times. The CDR3 DNA reads TGTGCCAGCAGCTATGGCGGGGGGCTGCAAGAGACCCAGTACTTC. Protein sequence: CASSYGGGLQETQYF. The chain is built from TRBV5-5 and TRBJ2-5; 8 bases map to TRBD2. Trimming took 3 bases from V and 2 from J; bases not matched to a gene: 6. This CDR3 has 15 amino acids. The germline CDR1 and CDR2 sequences are SGHKS and YYEKEE (reference sequence).

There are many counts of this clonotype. The CDR3 reads CASSLQTSGRLGNEQYF. In nucleotides, the CDR3 is TGCGCCAGCAGCTTACAGACTAGCGGGAGGTTGGGGAACGAGCAGTACTTC. This chain links TRBV5-1 with TRBJ2-7, with 13 positions matching TRBD2. From germline, CDR1 is SGHRS and CDR2 YFSETQ. Unmatched junction bases numbered 10, after V lost 2 bases and J lost 5 bases. The CDR3 runs 17 residues.